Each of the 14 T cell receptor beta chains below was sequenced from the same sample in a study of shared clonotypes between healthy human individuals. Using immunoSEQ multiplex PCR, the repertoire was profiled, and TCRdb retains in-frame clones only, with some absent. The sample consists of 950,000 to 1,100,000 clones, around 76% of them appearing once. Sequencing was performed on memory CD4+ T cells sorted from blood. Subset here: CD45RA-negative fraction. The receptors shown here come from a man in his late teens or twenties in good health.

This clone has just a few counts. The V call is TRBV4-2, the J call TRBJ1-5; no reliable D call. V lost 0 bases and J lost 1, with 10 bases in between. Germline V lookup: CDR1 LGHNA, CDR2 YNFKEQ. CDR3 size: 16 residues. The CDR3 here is CASSQEGGTSNQPQHF. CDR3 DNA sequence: TGTGCCAGCAGCCAAGAGGGCGGAACGAGCAATCAGCCCCAGCATTTT.

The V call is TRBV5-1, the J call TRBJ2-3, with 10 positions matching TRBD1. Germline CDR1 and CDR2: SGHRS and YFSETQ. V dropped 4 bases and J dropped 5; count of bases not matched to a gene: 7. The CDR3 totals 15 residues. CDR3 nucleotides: TGCGCCAGCAGCAACGACGGACAGGGGGGAGATACGCAGTATTTT. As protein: CASSNDGQGGDTQYF.

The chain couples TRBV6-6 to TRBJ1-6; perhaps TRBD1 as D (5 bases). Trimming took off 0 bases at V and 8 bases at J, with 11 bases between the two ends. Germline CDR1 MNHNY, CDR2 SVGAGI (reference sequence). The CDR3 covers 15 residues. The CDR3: CASSYSIQGDSPLHF. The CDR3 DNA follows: TGTGCCAGCAGTTACTCGATTCAGGGTGATTCACCCCTCCACTTT.

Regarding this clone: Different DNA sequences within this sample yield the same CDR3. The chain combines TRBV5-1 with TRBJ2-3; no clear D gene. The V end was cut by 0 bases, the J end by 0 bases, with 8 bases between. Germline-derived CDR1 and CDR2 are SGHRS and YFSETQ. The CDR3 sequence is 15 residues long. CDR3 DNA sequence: TGCGCCAGCAGCTTGGGGCAGGAGAGCACAGATACGCAGTATTTT. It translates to CASSLGQESTDTQYF.

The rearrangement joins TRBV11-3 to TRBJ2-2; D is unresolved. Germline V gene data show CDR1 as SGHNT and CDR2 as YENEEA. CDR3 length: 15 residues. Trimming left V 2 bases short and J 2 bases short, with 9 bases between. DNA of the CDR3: TGTGCCAGCAGCTTATTCGGCACTAACACCGGGGAGCTGTTTTTT. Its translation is CASSLFGTNTGELFF.

The CDR3 region has the DNA TGTGCCAGCAGCCCCCTCATCGGGGGCACAGATACGCAGTATTTT. It is translated as CASSPLIGGTDTQYF. The chain is built from TRBV7-2 and TRBJ2-3; a weak D match, TRBD2 (5 bases). Germline CDR1 and CDR2: SGHTA and FQGNSA. Trimming stripped 5 bases from V and 1 base from J, with 13 bases between. The CDR3 is 15 amino acids.

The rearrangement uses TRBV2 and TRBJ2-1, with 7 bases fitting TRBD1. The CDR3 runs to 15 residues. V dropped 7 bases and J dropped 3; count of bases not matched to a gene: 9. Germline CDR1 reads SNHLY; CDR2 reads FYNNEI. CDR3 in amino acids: CASTHGTENYNEQFF. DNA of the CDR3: TGTGCCAGCACCCACGGGACAGAAAACTACAATGAGCAGTTCTTC. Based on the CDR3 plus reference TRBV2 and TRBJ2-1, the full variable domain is EPEVTQTPSHQVTQMGQEVILRCVPISNHLYFYWYRQILGQKVEFLVSFYNNEISEKSEIFDDQFSVERPDGSNFTLKIRSTKLEDSAMYFCASTHGTENYNEQFFGPGTRLTVL.

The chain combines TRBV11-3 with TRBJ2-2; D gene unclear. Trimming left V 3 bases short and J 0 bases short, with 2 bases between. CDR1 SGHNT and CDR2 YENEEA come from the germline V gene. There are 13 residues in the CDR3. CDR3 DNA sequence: TGTGCCAGCAGCTTTTCGAACACCGGGGAGCTGTTTTTT. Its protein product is CASSFSNTGELFF.

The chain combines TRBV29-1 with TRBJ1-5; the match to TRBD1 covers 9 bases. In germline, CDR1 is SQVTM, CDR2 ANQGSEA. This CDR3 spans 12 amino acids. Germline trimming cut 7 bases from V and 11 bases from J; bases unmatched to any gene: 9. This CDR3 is CSASTGGGSQHF. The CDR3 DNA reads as TGCAGCGCGTCGACAGGGGGAGGCTCCCAGCATTTT.

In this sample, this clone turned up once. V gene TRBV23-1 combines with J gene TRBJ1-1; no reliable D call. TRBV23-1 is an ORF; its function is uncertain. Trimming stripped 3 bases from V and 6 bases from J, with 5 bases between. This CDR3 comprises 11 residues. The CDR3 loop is CASSQTSEAFF. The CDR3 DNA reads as TGCGCCAGCAGTCAGACTTCTGAAGCTTTCTTT.

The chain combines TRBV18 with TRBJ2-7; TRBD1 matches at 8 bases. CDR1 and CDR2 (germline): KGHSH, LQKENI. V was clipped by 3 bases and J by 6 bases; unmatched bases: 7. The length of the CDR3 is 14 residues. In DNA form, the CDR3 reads TGTGCCAGCTCACCTTACAGGGGGGCCATCGAGCAGTACTTC. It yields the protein CASSPYRGAIEQYF.

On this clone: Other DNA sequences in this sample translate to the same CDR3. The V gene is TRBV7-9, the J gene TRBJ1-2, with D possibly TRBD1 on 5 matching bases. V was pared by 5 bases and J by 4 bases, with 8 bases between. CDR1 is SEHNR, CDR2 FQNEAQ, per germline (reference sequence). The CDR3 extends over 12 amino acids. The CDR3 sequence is CASSRDSYGYTF. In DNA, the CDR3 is TGTGCCAGCAGCCGTGACAGCTATGGCTACACCTTC.

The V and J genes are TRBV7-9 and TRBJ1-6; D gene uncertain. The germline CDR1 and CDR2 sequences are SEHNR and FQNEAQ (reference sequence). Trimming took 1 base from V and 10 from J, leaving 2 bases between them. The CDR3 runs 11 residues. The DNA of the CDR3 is TGTGCCAGCAGCTTAGACTCACCCCTCCACTTT. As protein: CASSLDSPLHF.

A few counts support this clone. Written as DNA, the CDR3 is TGTGCCAGCAGCCGAGTCTCCGGGGCCAACGTCCTGACTTTC. It yields the protein CASSRVSGANVLTF. J is TRBJ2-6 and V is TRBV28; D is unresolved. Germline V gene lookup returns CDR1 MDHEN and CDR2 SYDVKM. V lost 6 bases, J lost 4 bases, and 10 bases lay in between. The CDR3 length is 14 residues.